A selection of T cell receptor beta chains follows, all from one sample in a study of blood T cell repertoires in acute mononucleosis. The method was immunoSEQ multiplex PCR; TCRdb's version includes in-frame clones alone and lacks a portion of them. The data show 6,000 to 8,500 clones, around a quarter seen once. The input for sequencing was EBV YVL epitope tetramer+ CD8+ T cells sorted from PBMCs, taken during acute infectious mononucleosis. These receptors were obtained from a woman between 18 and 29 years old with infectious mononucleosis caused by EBV. Both conserved end residues are part of each CDR3. The D gene is left open where the match is weak. For some rows the clone size is stated as once, few or many, or as a class when expanded; others skip it.

j_call: TRBJ2-7
v_call: TRBV18
d_call: NA
clone_size: NA
cdr3_aa: CASSLSYEQYF
cdr3_nt: TGTGCCAGCTCACTGTCCTACGAGCAGTACTTC

j_call: TRBJ2-7
v_call: TRBV11-2
d_call: TRBD1
clone_size: NA
cdr3_aa: CASSLDPGTGRHEQYF
cdr3_nt: TGTGCCAGCAGCCTAGACCCCGGGACAGGGCGGCACGAGCAGTACTTC

j_call: TRBJ2-1
v_call: TRBV29-1
d_call: TRBD2
clone_size: few
cdr3_aa: CSVPLDGGRRSEQFF
cdr3_nt: TGCAGCGTTCCCTTGGATGGCGGGAGGAGGAGTGAGCAGTTCTTC

j_call: TRBJ2-5
v_call: TRBV11-2
d_call: TRBD1
clone_size: NA
cdr3_aa: CASSFLTGSAETQYF
cdr3_nt: TGTGCCAGCAGTTTCTTGACAGGGTCGGCGGAGACCCAGTACTTC

j_call: TRBJ2-7
v_call: TRBV23-1
d_call: TRBD2
clone_size: NA
cdr3_aa: CASSPDPGLAGGKYF
cdr3_nt: TGTGCCAGCAGCCCCGACCCGGGACTAGCGGGGGGGAAGTACTTC

j_call: TRBJ2-5
v_call: TRBV7-2
d_call: TRBD2
clone_size: NA
cdr3_aa: CASSLLAGSQETQYF
cdr3_nt: TGTGCCAGCAGCTTACTAGCGGGGAGCCAAGAGACCCAGTACTTC

j_call: TRBJ2-5
v_call: TRBV11-2
d_call: NA
clone_size: NA
cdr3_aa: CASSPTDSQETQYF
cdr3_nt: TGTGCCAGCAGCCCGACGGACAGCCAAGAGACCCAGTACTTC

j_call: TRBJ2-3
v_call: TRBV7-4
d_call: TRBD2
clone_size: few
cdr3_aa: CASSLPGLGPTQYF
cdr3_nt: TGTGCCAGCAGCTTACCGGGACTAGGGCCTACGCAGTATTTT

j_call: TRBJ1-5
v_call: TRBV7-9
d_call: NA
clone_size: medium-sized
cdr3_aa: CASSHTGPGNQPQHF
cdr3_nt: TGTGCCAGCAGCCATACAGGGCCGGGCAATCAGCCCCAGCATTTT

j_call: TRBJ2-6
v_call: TRBV4-2
d_call: TRBD1
clone_size: NA
cdr3_aa: CASSPGTGNSVLTF
cdr3_nt: TGTGCCAGCAGCCCCGGGACAGGGAATTCCGTCCTGACTTTC

j_call: TRBJ2-3
v_call: TRBV27
d_call: NA
clone_size: medium-sized
cdr3_aa: CASSLSRTDTQYF
cdr3_nt: TGTGCCAGCAGTTTATCTCGAACAGATACGCAGTATTTT

j_call: TRBJ2-1
v_call: TRBV5-6
d_call: NA
clone_size: NA
cdr3_aa: CASSLALQNEFF
cdr3_nt: TGTGCCAGCAGCTTGGCCCTTCAAAATGAGTTCTTC

j_call: TRBJ2-7
v_call: TRBV5-5
d_call: NA
clone_size: few
cdr3_aa: CASSTYRELEQYF
cdr3_nt: TGTGCCAGCAGCACTTACAGAGAACTCGAGCAGTACTTC

j_call: TRBJ2-7
v_call: TRBV4-3
d_call: TRBD2
clone_size: many
cdr3_aa: CASSQEWGGYEQYF
cdr3_nt: TGCGCCAGCAGCCAAGAATGGGGGGGCTACGAGCAGTACTTC

j_call: TRBJ1-1
v_call: TRBV10-3
d_call: NA
clone_size: NA
cdr3_aa: CASSPGNTEAFF
cdr3_nt: TGTGCCAGCAGCCCAGGGAACACTGAAGCTTTCTTT

j_call: TRBJ2-5
v_call: TRBV5-4
d_call: NA
clone_size: few
cdr3_aa: CASSSTYPGSVGETQYF
cdr3_nt: TGTGCCAGCAGTAGTACTTACCCCGGGAGTGTTGGAGAGACCCAGTACTTC

j_call: TRBJ2-3
v_call: TRBV27
d_call: NA
clone_size: once
cdr3_aa: CASSPLTDTRYF
cdr3_nt: TGTGCTAGCAGTCCCCTGACAGATACGCGGTATTTT

j_call: TRBJ2-1
v_call: TRBV6-1
d_call: NA
clone_size: few
cdr3_aa: CASSFYNEQFF
cdr3_nt: TGTGCCAGCAGTTTCTACAATGAGCAGTTCTTC

j_call: TRBJ2-3
v_call: TRBV6-1
d_call: NA
clone_size: few
cdr3_aa: CASSEVSDTQYF
cdr3_nt: TGTGCCAGCAGTGAAGTCTCAGATACGCAGTATTTT

j_call: TRBJ2-1
v_call: TRBV5-6
d_call: TRBD2
clone_size: NA
cdr3_aa: CASSSLAGAYNEQFF
cdr3_nt: TGTGCCAGCAGCTCCCTAGCGGGAGCCTACAATGAGCAGTTCTTC